This section outlines one T cell receptor beta chain sequence together with its context. This clonotype was seen more than once but under ten times. Its recognized antigen is unknown. Base qualities were left out, and no much larger clone turns up one base away. Rearranged TRB sequences spanning V, D and J segments were amplified in a multiplex touch-down PCR with a mixed TRB-A/B primer pool. Illumina adapters and sample indices were attached to the amplicons through two consecutive PCR reactions run with Phusion HS II polymerase. After gel purification with the NucleoSpin Gel and PCR Clean-up kit, the amplicons were checked using Qubit and an Agilent 2100 Bioanalyzer. Libraries were sequenced on an Illumina MiSeq using 600-cycle, single-indexed, paired-end runs. The published analysis was carried out like this. TRB sequences were processed with MiXCR versions 2.12 and 3.0.5. A clone was defined as each unique CDR3 nucleotide sequence, and only productive sequences supported by at least two reads were kept. The repertoire metrics were Shannon diversity, evenness, clonality (calculated as one minus evenness), and diversity profiles parameterized by alpha from 0 to 5. The IGoR algorithm was used to calculate generation probabilities for clones in the paired samples taken before and after chemotherapy. TCRdb reran the public reads through fastp at Q25 and MiXCR, keeping productive beta chains. All rows with the same CDR3 protein become a single entry with the most common DNA and genes. Clone size and V and J calls follow TCRdb, not the original study. The sample has a few thousand distinct CDR3 sequences on record, around 36% of them singletons. Over 25% of the sample belongs to the ten largest clones.

This entry belongs to a study of T cell repertoires in aging, cancer and after chemotherapy (dated by TCRdb to between 2018 and 2021). Regarding the study in general: The donors fell into six age groups ranging from 30 or younger to 70 or older, and each group had at least three individuals. To look at immunoaging and at how T cells reconstitute after chemotherapy, the study profiled TCR beta repertoires in peripheral blood from both healthy donors and cancer patients. A cohort of some 210 cancer patients (approximately 92 with hematological and 124 with solid cancers) was assembled, and 95 to 100 healthy donors were included as a reference group. In the solid tumor group, the paired samples taken before and after chemotherapy came from patients with brain tumors (glioblastoma) who were receiving therapy based on temozolomide. The complete dataset included approximately 8.8 million TCR reads. Summary of the overall study and its limitations: In both cancer cohorts, the median generation probability rose over the chemotherapy interval, which suggests that the repertoire was reconstituted through rebound thymic output. The authors noted that the repertoire data do not allow conclusions about immunological memory after chemotherapy. Significantly lower blood TCR diversity and higher clonality were observed in untreated patients with hematological or solid cancers than in age-matched healthy donors. In healthy donors, the decline in TCR diversity with age was mainly explained by loss of richness, whereas in cancer patients loss of evenness was also found to contribute.

Instead of sorted cells or RNA, genomic DNA extracted from peripheral blood served as the source for amplifying TCR beta rearrangements. The specimen was blood. This TCR came from a human donor with a solid tumor.

Read as DNA, the sequence is TGTGCCATCAGTGGGAAGGGGACAGATACGCAGTATTTT. The translation is CAISGKGTDTQYF. The V and J segments used are TRBV10-3 and TRBJ2-3; possibly the D gene is TRBD1, per 5 matching bases. CDR3 length: 13 amino acids, cysteine to phenylalanine. Of the read, only the CDR3 DNA is kept; its 39 bases are in frame from base 1. The germline V gene supplies CDR1 ENHRY and CDR2 SYGVKD. The trim is 4 bases for V and 3 bases for J, with a gap of 8 bases between the germline ends.